Sequencing of this TCR beta chain was carried out in a study of cytomegalovirus exposure and HLA in healthy donors. Study conclusions and caveats: For cytomegalovirus status, the classifier reportedly gave diagnoses with high specificity and sensitivity.

Germline loops: CDR1 MNHNS, CDR2 SASEGT. CDR3 length: 14 residues. The junction had 5 bases not matched to a gene; V was cut back by 6 bases and J by 1 base. PCR used 60 Vbeta primers and 13 Jbeta primers. Method: immunoSEQ multiplex PCR; TCRdb's copy keeps in-frame clones and lacks some. The sample consists of 70,000 to 100,000 clones, 80% of them appearing once. In its sample, this clone was seen a few times. Its target is unknown. This clonotype originated in a man between 18 and 29 years old in good health and CMV-seronegative. What was sequenced was PBMCs. The genes are TRBV6-1 and TRBJ2-5, with 7 bases that match TRBD1. The CDR3 nucleotides are TGTGCCAGCAGCCAACAGGGGCCCCAAGAGACCCAGTACTTC. It codes for CASSQQGPQETQYF.